These 4 T cell receptor beta chains share one sample of origin, sequenced in a study of shared clonotypes between healthy human individuals. Naive CD8 cells, CD45RO-negative and positively selected for CCR7, excluded terminally differentiated effector memory CD45RA+ cells. The method was immunoSEQ multiplex PCR; TCRdb's version includes in-frame clones alone and lacks a portion of them. The repertoire holds 650,000 to 800,000 clones, with about 90% as singletons. Input material: naive CD8+ T cells sorted from blood. Receptors were obtained from a man between 25 and 39 years old in good health.

J is TRBJ2-7 and V is TRBV5-1, with a weak D call TRBD2 (6 bases). The V gene's germline CDR1 is SGHRS and CDR2 YFSETQ. The V gene lost 1 base and the J gene lost 2 bases, with 10 bases spanning the gap. The length of the CDR3 is 14 residues. Here the CDR3 DNA reads TGCGCCAGCAGCTTGACGGGAGTACCCTACGAGCAGTACTTC. Its translation: CASSLTGVPYEQYF.

The J gene is TRBJ2-1, the V gene TRBV28; D perhaps matches TRBD2 (6 bases). The CDR3 extends over 16 amino acids. Trimming stripped 5 bases from V and 0 bases from J, with 14 bases between. CDR1 and CDR2 from the germline V gene are MDHEN and SYDVKM. CDR3 bases: TGTGCCAGCAGTACTAAGGCGGGGAGCTCCTACAATGAGCAGTTCTTC. Amino acid sequence: CASSTKAGSSYNEQFF.

This chain joins TRBV29-1 and TRBJ1-2; the D is unclear. Germline CDR1 is SQVTM and CDR2 is ANQGSEA. Trimming pared 5 bases from V and 2 bases from J, leaving 6 bases between. The CDR3 loop spans 11 amino acids. Written as DNA, the CDR3 is TGCAGCGTTCCCCTAAACTATGGCTACACCTTC. Translating it yields CSVPLNYGYTF.

The CDR3 loop is CASFRGSRNTEAFF. Written as DNA, the CDR3 is TGTGCCAGTTTCCGGGGGTCTCGGAACACTGAAGCTTTCTTT. This chain uses TRBV6-5 with TRBJ1-1, with a possible D match to TRBD1 (5 bases). The CDR3 is 14 residues long. Germline V CDR1 and CDR2: MNHEY, SVGAGI. Trimming left V 9 bases short and J 1 base short, with 15 bases between.